This entry lists 18 T cell receptor beta chains sequenced from one sample in a study of cytomegalovirus exposure and HLA in healthy donors. This PCR relied on a set of 60 Vbeta primers and 13 Jbeta primers. Some clones are missing from TCRdb's copy, which holds only in-frame ones; the method was immunoSEQ multiplex PCR. The sample holds 140,000 to 150,000 clones. The sample comprised PBMCs. All receptors derive from a male donor in good health and CMV-seronegative.

The chain employs TRBV6-4 and TRBJ2-3, with 7 bases aligning to TRBD1. With V trimmed by 1 base and J by 15 bases, 10 bases remained unmatched. The CDR3 has 13 amino acids. Germline-derived CDR1 and CDR2 are MRHNA and SNTAGT. In nucleotides, the CDR3 is TGTGCCAGCAGTGACTGGAGGACAGGATATGTTTATTTT. This gives the protein CASSDWRTGYVYF.

The V gene is TRBV6-1, the J gene TRBJ1-3; perhaps TRBD1 as D (5 bases). The germline gives CDR1 MNHNS, CDR2 SASEGT. The CDR3 contains 13 residues. V dropped 9 bases and J dropped 5 bases, with 14 bases sitting between them. CDR3 in amino acids: CARGGGNRNTIYF. The CDR3 DNA sequence: TGTGCCAGGGGGGGAGGGAATAGAAACACCATATATTTT.

V and J are TRBV7-2 and TRBJ1-5; D is undetermined. This CDR3 is built from 13 residues. Trimming pared 5 bases from V and 5 bases from J, leaving 10 bases between. The V gene's germline CDR1 is SGHTA and CDR2 FQGNSA. Written as DNA, the CDR3 is TGTGCCAGCAGCGTCCACAAAGATCAGCCCCAGCATTTT. Translation gives CASSVHKDQPQHF. Full variable domain (outside the CDR3, taken from reference TRBV7-2 and TRBJ1-5): GAGVSQSPSNKVTEKGKDVELRCDPISGHTALYWYRQSLGQGLEFLIYFQGNSAPDKSGLPSDRFSAERTGGSVSTLTIQRTQQEDSAVYLCASSVHKDQPQHFGDGTRLSIL.

The DNA of the CDR3 is TGTGCCAGCTCACCACGAGGCAGGGGGACCGCGAACACCGGGGAGCTGTTTTTT. Its translation is CASSPRGRGTANTGELFF. The J gene is TRBJ2-2, the V gene TRBV18, with 7 bases aligning to TRBD1. The CDR3 length is 18 residues. J lost 0 bases, V lost 1 base, and 8 bases had no gene match. Germline-derived CDR1 and CDR2 are KGHSH and LQKENI.

The V and J genes are TRBV5-1 and TRBJ2-5, with D perhaps TRBD2 (5 bases). CDR1 is SGHRS, CDR2 YFSETQ, per germline. The CDR3 runs to 15 residues. Trimming left V 2 bases short and J 1 base short, with 12 bases between. This chain's CDR3 is CASSFAAAPQETQYF. The CDR3 DNA is TGCGCCAGCAGCTTTGCAGCGGCTCCCCAAGAGACCCAGTACTTC. Looking up the rest from reference TRBV5-1 and TRBJ2-5 gives the full variable domain: KAGVTQTPRYLIKTRGQQVTLSCSPISGHRSVSWYQQTPGQGLQFLFEYFSETQRNKGNFPGRFSGRQFSNSRSEMNVSTLELGDSALYLCASSFAAAPQETQYFGPGTRLLVL.

The J gene is TRBJ2-4, the V gene TRBV7-2; 7 bases are shared with TRBD1. The CDR3 is 13 residues long. The J segment lost 9 bases and the V segment lost 5 bases, leaving 7 bases of the junction unmatched. Looked up from germline, CDR1 is SGHTA and CDR2 is FQGNSA. CDR3 DNA sequence: TGTGCCAGCAGCACAGGGGTTATAACCATTCAGTACTTC. Its translation is CASSTGVITIQYF.

The J gene is TRBJ2-3, the V gene TRBV4-3; possibly TRBD2 for D (5 bases). The CDR3 is 14 amino acids. Trimming left V 1 base short and J 8 bases short, with 13 bases between. The germline gives CDR1 LGHNA, CDR2 YSLEER. The CDR3 DNA reads TGCGCCAGCAGCCAAGGGACCACTGCGGGTACGCAGTATTTT. As protein: CASSQGTTAGTQYF.

J is TRBJ2-1 and V is TRBV4-3, with 8 bases lining up with TRBD1. Losses at the gene ends were 4 bases for V and 6 bases for J; bases not matched to a gene: 8. The CDR3 contains 15 residues. Per germline, CDR1 LGHNA and CDR2 YSLEER. The CDR3 nucleotides are TGCGCCAGCAGCCTCCGACAGGGGATGTTCAATGAGCAGTTCTTC. Translation: CASSLRQGMFNEQFF.

The CDR3 DNA follows: TGTGCCATCAGTGTGGGTAGCGGGAGTGGCGAGCAGTACTTC. Translating gives CAISVGSGSGEQYF. This chain uses TRBV10-3 with TRBJ2-7, with 9 bases fitting TRBD2. The CDR3 spans 14 residues. CDR1 is ENHRY, CDR2 SYGVKD, per germline. The trim removed 4 bases at V and 6 bases at J, leaving 7 bases unmatched.

The chain recombines TRBV6-6 with TRBJ2-7, with D unresolved. V was shortened by 6 bases and J by 5 bases, with 11 bases between the two germline ends. The CDR3 runs 12 residues. Per germline, CDR1 MNHNY and CDR2 SVGAGI (reference sequence). CDR3 nucleotide sequence: TGTGCCAGCAGCCAGACTTTCCACGAGCAGTACTTC. Protein: CASSQTFHEQYF.

This rearrangement joins TRBV19 to TRBJ2-7; TRBD2 is a possible D gene (5 bases). CDR1 is LNHDA and CDR2 is SQIVND in the germline V gene (reference sequence). The V end lost 6 bases, the J end lost 3 bases, and 18 bases lay between the germline ends. The CDR3 runs to 15 residues. Here the CDR3 DNA reads TGTGCCAGTAGCGCTGGGAGCCCTGCTATCTACGAGCAGTACTTC. Protein sequence: CASSAGSPAIYEQYF.

V is TRBV7-9 and J is TRBJ2-5; 12 bases line up with TRBD2. The CDR3 contains 17 residues. The V gene's germline CDR1 is SEHNR and CDR2 FQNEAQ (reference sequence). V lost 1 base, J lost 1 base, and 4 bases stayed unmatched. CDR3 loop: CASSLGTSGVLQETQYF. In DNA form, the CDR3 reads TGTGCCAGCAGCTTAGGGACTAGCGGGGTCCTCCAAGAGACCCAGTACTTC. Combining the CDR3 with reference TRBV7-9 and TRBJ2-5 gives the whole variable domain DTGVSQNPRHKITKRGQNVTFRCDPISEHNRLYWYRQTLGQGPEFLTYFQNEAQLEKSRLLSDRFSAERPKGSFSTLEIQRTEQGDSAMYLCASSLGTSGVLQETQYFGPGTRLLVL.

The rearrangement links TRBV5-1 to TRBJ2-7; D is perhaps TRBD2 (6 bases). CDR1 SGHRS and CDR2 YFSETQ come from the germline V gene. V lost 0 bases and J 6 bases, leaving 13 bases between the germline ends. CDR3 length equals 14 residues. This chain's CDR3 is CASSLAPGAREQYF. The CDR3 bases are TGCGCCAGCAGCTTGGCCCCGGGAGCCCGCGAGCAGTACTTC.

The chain combines TRBV9 with TRBJ1-4, with D perhaps TRBD1 (6 bases). Germline V gives CDR1 SGDLS, CDR2 YYNGEE. V shed 4 bases and J shed 12 bases, with 22 bases lying between them. There are 15 residues in the CDR3. CDR3 sequence reads: CASSHPGVGGGELFF. The CDR3 DNA is TGTGCCAGCAGCCATCCCGGGGTAGGGGGGGGCGAACTGTTTTTT. Full variable domain (remainder filled in from reference TRBV9 and TRBJ1-4): DSGVTQTPKHLITATGQRVTLRCSPRSGDLSVYWYQQSLDQGLQFLIQYYNGEERAKGNILERFSAQQFPDLHSELNLSSLELGDSALYFCASSHPGVGGGELFFGSGTQLSVL.

This chain connects TRBV19 to TRBJ1-6; tentatively, D is TRBD1 (5 bases). CDR1 LNHDA and CDR2 SQIVND come from the germline V gene (reference sequence). There are 15 residues in the CDR3. V was trimmed by 5 bases and J by 7 bases, leaving 15 bases between them. The CDR3 coding sequence is TGTGCCAGTAGTGTGCGGGGCCTCTCAAATTCACCCCTCCACTTT. This sequence encodes CASSVRGLSNSPLHF. Variable domain in full (rest from reference TRBV19 and TRBJ1-6): DGGITQSPKYLFRKEGQNVTLSCEQNLNHDAMYWYRQDPGQGLRLIYYSQIVNDFQKGDIAEGYSVSREKKESFPLTVTSAQKNPTAFYLCASSVRGLSNSPLHFGNGTRLTVT.

The chain is built from TRBV27 and TRBJ1-2; maybe TRBD1 (5 bases). Germline values: CDR1 MNHEY, CDR2 SMNVEV (reference sequence). The CDR3 runs to 14 residues. V lost 0 bases, J lost 8 bases, and 13 bases lay in between. The CDR3 region has the DNA TGTGCCAGCAGTTTATCGCCGGGGGACGGGGGCTACACCTTC. This encodes CASSLSPGDGGYTF.

The CDR3 DNA sequence: TGCAGCGCCGTAAAGGACAGGGGAGTTGTTCGAACTGAAGCTTTCTTT. Its protein product is CSAVKDRGVVRTEAFF. This chain joins TRBV29-1 and TRBJ1-1; 9 bases are shared with TRBD1. V shed 7 bases, J shed 5 bases, and the junction held 17 bases outside the gene matches. This CDR3 spans 16 amino acids. Germline V lookup: CDR1 SQVTM, CDR2 ANQGSEA.

The genes are TRBV5-6 and TRBJ2-5; tentative D call: TRBD2 (6 bases). The V end was cut by 3 bases, the J end by 4 bases, with 13 bases between. CDR3 length: 14 amino acids. Germline loops: CDR1 SGHDT, CDR2 YYEEEE. The CDR3 coding sequence is TGTGCCAGCAGCTCCCCCGGGAGCGGAGAGACCCAGTACTTC. Translation: CASSSPGSGETQYF. The variable domain in full, completed from reference TRBV5-6 and TRBJ2-5, reads DAGVTQSPTHLIKTRGQQVTLRCSPKSGHDTVSWYQQALGQGPQFIFQYYEEEERQRGNFPDRFSGHQFPNYSSELNVNALLLGDSALYLCASSSPGSGETQYFGPGTRLLVL.